This TCR beta chain was identified in a study of blood T cell repertoires in COVID-19 (dated by TCRdb to about 2020). Describing the broader study: Samples covering the acute and convalescent phases of COVID-19 were provided by collaborators in the United States, Italy and Spain. Sample metadata almost always included a de-identified subject ID, COVID-19 status, age in years and sex. The repertoires were released in a freely available public database intended as a resource for research on the immune response to SARS-CoV-2. The material from the prospective study consisted of cDNA or gDNA derived from T cells, B-cell-depleted T cells, or PBMCs. Deeply sampled blood TCRbeta repertoires from subjects exposed to, actively infected with, or recovered from COVID-19 were included in the dataset. The samples were drawn from two sources: the first 160 participants of the ongoing ImmuneRACE study, and some 1,300 subjects contributed by 6 global collaborators. Where HLA class I and class II types were available, the types were taken from metadata supplied by the sample provider, not from assay-based typing.

Concerning this clone: The clone's antigen remains unknown. No base qualities exist here, and no much larger clone lies one base off it.

The immunoSEQ Assay, a bias-controlled multiplex PCR, was used to amplify TCRbeta CDR3 regions from genomic DNA. As for the authors' bioinformatics: Within the assay, amplification of reference gene primers was used to estimate how many nucleated cells each sample contained. Sequence reads were collapsed and filtered to measure the absolute abundance of every unique TCRbeta CDR3 rearrangement. For each sample, productive Simpson clonality was calculated by taking the square root of Simpson's diversity index across productive rearrangements. In its TCRdb copy, this immuneACCESS table keeps in-frame sequences only and misses some clones. Where compared with another copy, unresolved V genes explain less than half of these, and the others have no known cause. The DNA gave D and trimming, while V, J and clone size come from that table. For this sample there are nearly 90,000 clones; approximately 88% appear just once. Jointly, the top ten make up 0.47% of the sample.

Trimming at the junction amounts to 5 bases on V and 6 bases on J, and the germline ends lie 11 bases apart. CDR1 and CDR2 (LNHDA, SQIVND) derive from the germline V gene (reference sequence). CDR3 length: 13 amino acids, cysteine to phenylalanine. Kept here is only the CDR3 DNA, which spans 39 bases and is read in frame from base 1. The collaborating institutions used their own protocols to collect whole blood in K2EDTA tubes. For TCRbeta analysis, collaborator samples were shipped as frozen whole blood, as isolated PBMCs, or as DNA extracted from either sample type. General conclusions and limits of the study: How much clinical and demographic metadata was included differed by source and by participant, and the metadata was provided uncurated.

This receptor was obtained from a man aged 55 to 70 with acute or convalescent COVID-19. The sequencing input was peripheral blood. This chain is built from TRBV19 and TRBJ2-1; TRBD1 might be the D gene, on 6 matching bases. This receptor has the CDR3 CASSPRDTNEQFF. The nucleotides are TGTGCCAGTAGTCCCCGGGACACCAATGAGCAGTTCTTC.